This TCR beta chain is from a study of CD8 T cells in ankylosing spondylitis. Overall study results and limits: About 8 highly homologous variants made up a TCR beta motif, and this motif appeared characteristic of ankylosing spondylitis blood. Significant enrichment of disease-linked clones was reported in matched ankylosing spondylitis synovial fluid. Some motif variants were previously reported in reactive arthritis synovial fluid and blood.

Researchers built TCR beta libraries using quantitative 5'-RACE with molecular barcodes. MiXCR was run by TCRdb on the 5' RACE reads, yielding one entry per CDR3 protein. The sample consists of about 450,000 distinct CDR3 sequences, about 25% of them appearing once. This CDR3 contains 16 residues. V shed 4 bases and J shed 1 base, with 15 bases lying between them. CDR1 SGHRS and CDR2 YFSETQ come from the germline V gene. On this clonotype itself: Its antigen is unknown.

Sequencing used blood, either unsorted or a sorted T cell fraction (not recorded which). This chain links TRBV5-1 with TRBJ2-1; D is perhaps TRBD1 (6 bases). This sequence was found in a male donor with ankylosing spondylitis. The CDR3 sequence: CASSPLPGTSYNEQFF. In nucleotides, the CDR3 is TGCGCCAGCAGCCCCCTTCCAGGGACATCCTACAATGAGCAGTTCTTC.